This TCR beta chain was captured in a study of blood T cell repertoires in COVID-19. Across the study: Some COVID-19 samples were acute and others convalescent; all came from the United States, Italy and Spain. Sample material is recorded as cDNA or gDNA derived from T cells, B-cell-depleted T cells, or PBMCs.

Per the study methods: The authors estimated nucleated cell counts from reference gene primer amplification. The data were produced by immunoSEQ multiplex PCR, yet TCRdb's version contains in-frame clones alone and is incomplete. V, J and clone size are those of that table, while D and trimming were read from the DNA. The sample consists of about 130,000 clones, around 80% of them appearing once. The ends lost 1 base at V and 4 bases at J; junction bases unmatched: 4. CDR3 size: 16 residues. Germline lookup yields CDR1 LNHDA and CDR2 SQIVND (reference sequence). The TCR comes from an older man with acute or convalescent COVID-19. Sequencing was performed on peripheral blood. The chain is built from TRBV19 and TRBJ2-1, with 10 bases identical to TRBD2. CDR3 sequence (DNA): TGTGCCAGTAGTATAGCCCTAGCGGGGGTTTACAATGAGCAGTTCTTC. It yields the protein CASSIALAGVYNEQFF.